This is a list of T cell receptor beta chains from one sample in a study of a mutant IDH1 vaccine in newly diagnosed glioma. Sequencing was performed with immunoSEQ multiplex PCR; in TCRdb, only in-frame clones are kept and a portion is missing. Of 55,000 or so clones detected, 80% appear once; the ten largest clones hold roughly 6.2%. These receptors have no known antigen. Sequencing was performed on PBMCs, taken from a glioma patient whose treatment included an IDH1 peptide vaccine. These receptors all come from a man aged 40-49 years with glioma. Both conserved end residues are part of each CDR3. The D gene is left open where the match is weak. Clone sizes are given selectively: once, few, many, or a class where the clone is expanded.

clone_size	v_call	d_call	j_call	cdr3_aa	cdr3_nt
-	TRBV5-6	-	TRBJ1-3	CASSRDPGDTIYF	TGTGCCAGCAGCCGGGACCCGGGGGACACCATATATTTT
-	TRBV6-1	TRBD2	TRBJ2-7	CASSGTMIYEQYF	TGTGCCAGTAGCGGGACTATGATTTACGAGCAGTACTTC
-	TRBV12-5	TRBD1	TRBJ2-1	CASGFRGLGGEQFF	TGTGCTAGTGGTTTCAGGGGGCTTGGAGGTGAGCAGTTCTTC
-	TRBV19	TRBD1	TRBJ1-2	CASNRDRVDNYGYTF	TGTGCCAGTAACCGGGACAGGGTCGATAACTATGGCTACACCTTC
few	TRBV6-1	-	TRBJ1-3	CASSESQGNTIYF	TGTGCCAGCAGTGAATCTCAGGGAAACACCATATATTTT
-	TRBV5-5	TRBD1	TRBJ2-7	CASSRTGSLSYEQYF	TGTGCCAGCAGTCGGACAGGGTCCCTCTCCTACGAGCAGTACTTC
few	TRBV30	-	TRBJ2-7	CAWSGRGRVGQYF	TGTGCCTGGAGTGGCAGGGGGAGGGTCGGGCAGTACTTC
once	TRBV5-6	-	TRBJ2-5	CASSRLTVLQETQYF	TGTGCCAGCAGCCGACTGACGGTGCTCCAAGAGACCCAGTACTTC
-	TRBV29-1	TRBD1	TRBJ1-2	CSYGQGAGGYTF	TGCAGCTACGGACAGGGGGCGGGTGGCTACACCTTC
-	TRBV18	-	TRBJ2-5	CASSSVSGETQYF	TGTGCCAGCTCATCAGTCTCGGGAGAGACCCAGTACTTC
-	TRBV10-1	TRBD1	TRBJ2-1	CASSGGTGSLTTNEQFF	TGCGCCAGCAGTGGCGGGACAGGGAGCCTTACCACCAATGAGCAGTTCTTC
-	TRBV5-1	-	TRBJ2-5	CASSLAEETQYF	TGCGCCAGCAGCTTGGCCGAAGAGACCCAGTACTTC
-	TRBV19	-	TRBJ1-3	CASQSSRGSGNTIYF	TGTGCCAGTCAATCGTCCAGGGGCTCTGGAAACACCATATATTTT
once	TRBV7-9	TRBD1	TRBJ2-1	CASSPWTGAAYNEQFF	TGTGCCAGCAGCCCCTGGACAGGGGCGGCCTACAATGAGCAGTTCTTC
-	TRBV2	TRBD1	TRBJ1-5	CASKGQVNQPQHF	TGTGCCAGTAAGGGACAGGTGAATCAGCCCCAGCATTTT
-	TRBV18	-	TRBJ1-6	CASSPRIQVDSPLHF	TGTGCCAGCTCACCACGGATACAAGTGGATTCACCCCTCCACTTT
once	TRBV27	TRBD1	TRBJ1-6	CASSRDRNSPLHF	TGTGCCAGCAGTAGGGACAGGAATTCACCCCTCCACTTT
-	TRBV29-1	-	TRBJ2-3	CSVMGQSMPDTQYF	TGCAGCGTTATGGGACAAAGTATGCCAGATACGCAGTATTTT
-	TRBV5-1	TRBD1	TRBJ2-1	CASSDETGTEQFF	TGCGCCAGCAGCGACGAGACAGGGACTGAGCAGTTCTTC
-	TRBV5-6	-	TRBJ1-6	CASSPGHRRGSPLHF	TGTGCCAGCAGCCCTGGACACCGAAGAGGTTCACCCCTCCACTTT